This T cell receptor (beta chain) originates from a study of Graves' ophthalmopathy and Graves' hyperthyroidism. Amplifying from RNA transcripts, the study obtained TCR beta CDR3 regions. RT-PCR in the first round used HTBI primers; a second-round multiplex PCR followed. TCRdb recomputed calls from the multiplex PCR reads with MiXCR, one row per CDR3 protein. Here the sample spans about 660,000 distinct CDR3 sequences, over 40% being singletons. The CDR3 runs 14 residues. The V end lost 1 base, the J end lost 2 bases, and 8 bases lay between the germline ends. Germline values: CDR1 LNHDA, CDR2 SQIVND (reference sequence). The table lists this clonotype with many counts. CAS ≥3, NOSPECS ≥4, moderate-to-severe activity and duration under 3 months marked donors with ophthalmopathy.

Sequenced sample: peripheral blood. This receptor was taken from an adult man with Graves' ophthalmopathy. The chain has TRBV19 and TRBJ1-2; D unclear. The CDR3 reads CASSIGNRNYGYTF. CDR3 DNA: TGTGCCAGTAGTATAGGAAACAGAAACTATGGCTACACCTTC.